The sample holds many counts of the clone carrying this T cell receptor beta chain. The sample comes from a study of kidney transplant recipient with SARS-CoV-2 infection. TCRdb itself ran the reads through MiXCR, one entry per CDR3 protein. The sample records under 250,000 distinct CDR3 sequences, about 30% being singletons. Germline lookup yields CDR1 SEHNR and CDR2 FQNEAQ (reference sequence). CDR3 length equals 17 residues. Trimming pared 5 bases from V and 4 bases from J, leaving 23 bases between. The chain employs TRBV7-9 and TRBJ1-2; D is unclear. This sequence was found in a male patient aged 25-45 years who had COVID-19 and was a kidney transplant recipient. These T cells may partly come from the graft donor. This specimen was a blood sample, taken at baseline and between days 110 and 120 from a kidney transplant recipient. The CDR3 protein is CASSLFGYHGKTYGYTF. In DNA, the CDR3 is TGTGCCAGCAGCCTCTTCGGATACCATGGAAAGACCTATGGCTACACCTTC.